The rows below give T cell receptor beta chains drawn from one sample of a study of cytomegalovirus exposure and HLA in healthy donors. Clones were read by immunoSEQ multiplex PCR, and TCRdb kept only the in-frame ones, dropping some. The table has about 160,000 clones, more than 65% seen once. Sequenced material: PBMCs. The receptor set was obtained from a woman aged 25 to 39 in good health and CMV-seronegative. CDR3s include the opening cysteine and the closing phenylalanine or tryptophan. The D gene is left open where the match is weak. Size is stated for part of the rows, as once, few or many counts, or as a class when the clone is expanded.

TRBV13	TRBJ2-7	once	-	CASSFSGYPYEQYF	TGTGCCAGCAGCTTCTCCGGTTATCCCTACGAGCAGTACTTC
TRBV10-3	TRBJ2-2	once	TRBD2	CAISGAGGTGELFF	TGTGCCATCAGTGGGGCGGGGGGGACCGGGGAGCTGTTTTTT
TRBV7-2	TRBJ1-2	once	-	CASSSGIGPYGYTF	TGTGCCAGCAGCTCCGGGATTGGGCCCTATGGCTACACCTTC
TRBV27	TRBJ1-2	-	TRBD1	CASSYGWGQGNYGYTF	TGTGCCAGCAGTTACGGGTGGGGACAGGGGAACTATGGCTACACCTTC
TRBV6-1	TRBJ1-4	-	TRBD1	CASSSDRALGQLFF	TGTGCCAGCAGTTCCGACAGGGCCTTAGGGCAACTGTTTTTT
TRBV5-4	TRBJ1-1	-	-	CASSPFGDRNTEAFF	TGTGCCAGCAGCCCCTTCGGCGACAGGAACACTGAAGCTTTCTTT
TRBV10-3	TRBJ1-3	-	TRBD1	CAISGTGGGNTIYF	TGTGCCATCAGTGGGACAGGGGGTGGAAACACCATATATTTT
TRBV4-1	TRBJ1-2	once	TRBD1	CASSQGQGAVGYTF	TGCGCCAGCAGCCAAGGACAGGGGGCCGTCGGCTACACCTTC
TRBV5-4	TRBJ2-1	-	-	CASSPPRGIENEQFF	TGTGCCAGCAGCCCGCCCCGGGGGATAGAGAATGAGCAGTTCTTC
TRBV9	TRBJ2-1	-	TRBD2	CASSVGFALADTEQFF	TGTGCCAGCAGCGTAGGATTTGCACTAGCGGACACTGAGCAGTTCTTC
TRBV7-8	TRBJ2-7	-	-	CASSSPGYEQYF	TGTGCCAGCAGCTCCCCAGGGTACGAGCAGTACTTC
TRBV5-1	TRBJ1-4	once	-	CASSLVGGGDEKLFF	TGCGCCAGCAGCTTGGTTGGTGGAGGGGATGAAAAACTGTTTTTT